This T cell receptor beta chain was captured by sequencing in a study of blood T cell repertoires in COVID-19. Looked up from germline, CDR1 is ENHRY and CDR2 is SYGVKD. The CDR3 loop spans 17 amino acids. Trimming pared 0 bases from V and 7 bases from J, leaving 18 bases between. Method: immunoSEQ multiplex PCR; TCRdb's copy keeps in-frame clones and lacks some. Of fewer than 300,000 clones listed, over 75% were seen once; the top ten hold 1% to 1.3%. This chain uses TRBV10-3 with TRBJ1-4, with D possibly being TRBD1 (6 bases). Material: PBMCs or T cells enriched from blood (not recorded which). The receptor was derived from a woman in her twenties or thirties who had recovered from COVID-19. The chain's CDR3 is CAISESMRSGEIEKLFF. CDR3 DNA: TGTGCCATCAGTGAGTCGATGAGGTCAGGGGAGATTGAAAAACTGTTTTTT.